This note documents a single TCR beta chain sequence. The antigen it recognizes is unknown. Qualities for individual bases were not recorded, and no much larger clone is one base off. Receptor libraries were prepared by 5' RACE. Reads for this sample came from an Illumina HiSeq 2000. A universal primer binding site was introduced by template switching, and a unique molecular identifier was present in the final cDNA, enabling accurate counting of TCR cDNA molecules. Specific primers in the conserved constant-segment region were used to synthesize first-strand cDNA for TCR alpha and beta chains. To control for contamination, each cDNA library was double barcoded with a SMART-Mk sample barcode plus Illumina barcodes. TruSeq adapter sequences, together with Illumina sample barcodes, were added in two successive PCR steps. Sequencing of the TCR alpha and beta cDNA libraries was done on the Illumina HiSeq platform using custom primers. The source study handled its data this way. MiGEC was used to process raw reads and extract unique molecular identifiers, and MiXCR was used to find CDR3 positions. For each individual, recombination models were inferred using an EM algorithm with the repgenHMM and IGoR tools. The tcR package in R was used for shared clonotype analysis, with sharing normalized by the product of cloneset sizes. Out-of-frame nonproductive sequences were analyzed to study raw recombination free of thymic and clonal selection effects. TCRdb redid the processing of the public reads, applying fastp at Q25 and MiXCR, and retained in-frame beta chains. Every distinct CDR3 protein forms one entry, paired with its most common genes and DNA. The V and J calls reflect TCRdb's pipeline rather than the authors' work. This sample comprises about 460,000 distinct CDR3 sequences, 11% to 15% of them detected only once. The ten largest clones capture roughly 0.56% of the sample.

The source of the sample is a study of identical twins (dated by TCRdb to about 2016). Notes on the research overall: To test whether fetal clonotypes persist, the study used deep sequencing on TCR alpha and beta repertoires from monozygotic twins, unrelated adults of various ages, and cord blood. Replicate twin experiments were performed at different times using different library preparation protocols to rule out contamination.

Paper-wide results and their limitations: Out-of-frame TCR alpha sequences shared between twins showed an excess of low generation-probability sequences compared with coincidental sharing between unrelated individuals. Because the same donors could not be followed over many years, conclusions were based on cross-sectional statistical analysis. Abundant cord blood beta clonotypes carried fewer insertions; young adult naive repertoires showed a weaker similar trend, while memory repertoires showed none. Invariant T cells such as MAIT and iNKT could partly confound zero-insertion analyses, though diverse VJ usage argued against this for most clonotypes. Excess twin sharing in beta out-of-frame sequences was weaker because fewer shared sequences lowered the signal-to-noise ratio. Recombination models systematically underestimated out-of-frame TCR alpha sharing in monozygotic twins but agreed with sharing between unrelated individuals.

All donors were healthy Caucasians. Three pairs of female monozygotic twins, all aged about 18 to 30 years, were included in the twin cohort. CD4+ and CD8+ T cell populations were isolated with positive isolation kits from Invitrogen. Separately, the same data were catalogued under a study of yellow fever vaccine responses in identical twins. The other study reports the following: The authors reported that the T cell response to vaccination in identical twins appeared partly convergent and partly personalized. The study precisely tracked vaccine-responding T cell clones in identical twins.

Sequencing was done on a sample of CD4+ T cells sorted from blood. This TCR was recovered from a woman aged 18-29 years in good health.

The nucleotide sequence is given as TGTGCCATCAACGGCCCTAGCGGGAGCGACGAGCAGTACTTC. Protein translation: CAINGPSGSDEQYF. The chain couples TRBV10-3 to TRBJ2-7, with TRBD2 matching 10 junction bases. Based on the germline V gene, the CDR1 and CDR2 sequences are ENHRY and SYGVKD. V has 7 bases trimmed and J has 5 bases trimmed; junction bases matching no gene number 8. From the cysteine through the phenylalanine, the CDR3 covers 14 amino acids. Only the CDR3 DNA stays, 42 bases, in frame from base 1.